What follows describes a single TCR beta chain. These data belong to a study of identical twins. Germline lookup yields CDR1 MNHEY and CDR2 SVGEGT. The V gene end was trimmed by 6 bases and the J gene end by 4 bases; junction bases not matched to a gene: 9. This CDR3 is built from 15 residues. Template switching supplied a universal primer site; unique molecular identifiers were carried on the cDNA. TCRdb reprocessed the 5' RACE reads with MiXCR, giving one entry per CDR3 protein. The sample includes roughly 750,000 distinct CDR3 sequences, 21% of them seen just once. The same data also went into a second study, on T cells expressing NK-cell markers.

The chain carries TRBV6-2 or TRBV6-3 and TRBJ2-1; 7 bases are a match to TRBD2. The sample was PBMCs. This sequence originates from a young woman in good health. The chain's CDR3 is CASRTLAGRYNEQFF. The CDR3 DNA sequence: TGTGCCAGCAGAACCTTAGCGGGTCGATACAATGAGCAGTTCTTC.